The clone carrying this T cell receptor (beta chain) has a handful of counts. Its antigen is unknown. Time point specified: week 5, during vaccination. It was 300 ug of mutant IDH1 20-mer peptide that made up each vaccine dose, given with topical imiquimod. The germline V and J ends were trimmed by 6 bases and 5 bases, with 16 bases remaining between them. This CDR3 spans 14 amino acids. CDR1 and CDR2 from the germline V gene are SNHLY and FYNNEI. The sample originates from a study of a mutant IDH1 vaccine in newly diagnosed glioma. Across the study: The initiation of vaccination occurred 4-6 weeks after radiotherapy alone, or with temozolomide cycles. Beforehand, treatment had been radiotherapy, temozolomide, or both; the majority received both.

Profiling relied on immunoSEQ multiplex PCR, and the TCRdb table lists in-frame clones only, not all of them. The sample includes some 37,000 clones, 70% to 80% of them seen just once. The sequences come from PBMCs, collected from a glioma patient whose treatment included an IDH1 peptide vaccine. The sequence was collected from a man in his forties or fifties with glioma. The chain uses TRBV2 and TRBJ1-1; D perhaps matches TRBD1 (6 bases). In DNA, the CDR3 is TGTGCCAGCAGCGAAACGGGGGGCTGGACTGAAGCTTTCTTT. Its protein product is CASSETGGWTEAFF.